This entry describes one T cell receptor (beta chain). In the source study's methods: Amplification of reference gene primers provided the estimated nucleated cell counts. Some clones are missing from TCRdb's copy, which holds only in-frame ones; the method was immunoSEQ multiplex PCR. That table gives V, J and clone size, and the DNA gave D and trimming. The table lists about 120,000 clones, roughly 91% of them singletons. The CDR3 is 14 amino acids. V was pared by 0 bases and J by 5 bases, with 11 bases between. CDR1 SGHRS and CDR2 YFSETQ come from the germline V gene. The sample originates from a study of blood T cell repertoires in COVID-19. About the research overall: Italy, Spain and the United States were the sources of the convalescent and acute COVID-19 samples. PBMCs, B-cell-depleted T cells, or T cells were the source of the cDNA or gDNA that made up the material.

The TCR was taken from a human donor with acute or convalescent COVID-19. The donor label of this sample is uncertain. The sample was peripheral blood. The gene calls are TRBV5-1 and TRBJ1-2; perhaps TRBD1 as D (6 bases). The CDR3 DNA sequence: TGCGCCAGCAGCTTGGGCAGGGGTGCGTATGGCTACACCTTC. This gives the protein CASSLGRGAYGYTF.